Sequencing of this TCR beta chain was carried out in a study of identical twins. TCRdb recomputed calls from the 5' RACE reads with MiXCR, one row per CDR3 protein. The data hold hundreds of thousands of distinct CDR3 sequences, with roughly 6.6% observed a single time. The CDR3 sequence is 18 residues long. Germline V gene sequence: CDR1 SGHVS, CDR2 FQNEAQ. Trimming removed 5 bases from V and 1 base from J; junction bases left unmatched: 10. The sample also formed part of further work on yellow fever vaccine responses in identical twins.

The chain joins TRBV7-8 to TRBJ2-2, with 10 nucleotides matching TRBD2. Sequences were obtained from PBMCs. The clonotype was recovered from a woman between 18 and 30 years old in good health. The CDR3 loop reads CASSALLSSGGNTGELFF. CDR3 in DNA: TGTGCCAGCAGCGCACTTTTGTCTAGCGGGGGGAACACCGGGGAGCTGTTTTTT.